This T cell receptor beta chain comes out of a study of low-dose radiotherapy and immunotherapy resistance in tumors. Study-level background: Doses of 0.5 Gy per fraction every 2 weeks, totaling 6.5 Gy, went to Cohort 1. Cohort 2's total reached 13 Gy over 26 weeks, at 1 Gy per fraction every two weeks. The study gave patients oral aspirin 300 mg daily for four cycles from cycle 1 day 1.

J gave up 2 bases and V 5 bases, and 3 bases lay outside the gene matches. The CDR3 runs 13 residues. Germline CDR1 and CDR2: SGHVS and FQNEAQ. First-strand cDNA relied on TRAV- and TRBV-specific primers spanning alpha and beta chains. The authors ran roughly 20 PCR cycles to amplify TCRs with a constant-region primer and V-primer adapter. MiXCR was run by TCRdb on the reads, yielding one entry per CDR3 protein. The sample has approximately 90,000 distinct CDR3 sequences, around 9.2% seen once. This clonotype was observed at least ten times. Described time point: before trial treatment. The sequence was collected from a male donor with prostate cancer. This chain joins TRBV7-8 and TRBJ2-7, with TRBD2 matching 7 bases. This specimen consisted of PBMCs, obtained before treatment. The CDR3 reads CASSQSGAYEQYF. The CDR3 DNA follows: TGTGCCAGCAGCCAAAGCGGGGCCTACGAGCAGTACTTC.